Sequencing of this TCR beta chain was carried out in a study of PD-1 blockade in mismatch repair-deficient tumors. About the study: Enrolled about 2013-2016, patients had progressing, pretreated mismatch repair-deficient cancers of 12 to 13 types.

Every patient had mismatch repair deficiency by PCR or immunohistochemistry. A few pembrolizumab responders had their TCRs sequenced. The assay was immunoSEQ multiplex PCR, and TCRdb's table has in-frame clones only and misses some. The repertoire holds more than 90,000 clones, with 65% to 80% as singletons. The CDR3 is 14 residues long. Germline CDR1 KGHSH, CDR2 LQKENI. V gave up 2 bases and J gave up 2 bases; unmatched junction bases: 2. The sample was peripheral blood, taken 60 to 65 weeks after starting pembrolizumab. This TCR came from an adult with mismatch repair-deficient cancer. The chain uses TRBV18 and TRBJ2-5; 7 bases agree with TRBD1. The CDR3 DNA reads as TGTGCCAGCTCACCAAACAGGGGTCAAGAGACCCAGTACTTC. It codes for CASSPNRGQETQYF.